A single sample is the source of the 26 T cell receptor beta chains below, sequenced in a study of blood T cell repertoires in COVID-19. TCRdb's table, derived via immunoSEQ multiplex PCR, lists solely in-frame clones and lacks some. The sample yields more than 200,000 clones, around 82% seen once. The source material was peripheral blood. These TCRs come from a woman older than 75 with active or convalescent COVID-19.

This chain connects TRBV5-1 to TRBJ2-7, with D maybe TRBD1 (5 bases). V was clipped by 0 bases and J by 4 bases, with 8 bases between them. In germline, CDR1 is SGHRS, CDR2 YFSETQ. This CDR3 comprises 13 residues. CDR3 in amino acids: CASSLESGYEQYF. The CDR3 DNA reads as TGCGCCAGCAGCTTGGAATCAGGGTACGAGCAGTACTTC.

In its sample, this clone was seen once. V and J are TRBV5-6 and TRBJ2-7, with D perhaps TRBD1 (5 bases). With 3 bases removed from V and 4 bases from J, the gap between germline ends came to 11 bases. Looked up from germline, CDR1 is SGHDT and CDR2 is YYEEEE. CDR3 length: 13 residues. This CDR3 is CASSSPQGYEQYF. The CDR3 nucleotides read TGTGCCAGCAGCTCACCCCAGGGATACGAGCAGTACTTC.

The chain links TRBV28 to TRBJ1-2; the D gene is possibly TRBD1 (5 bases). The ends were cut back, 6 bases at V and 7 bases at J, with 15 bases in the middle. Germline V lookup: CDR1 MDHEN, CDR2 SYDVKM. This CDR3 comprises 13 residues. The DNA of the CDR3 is TGTGCCAGCAGAACCCCGGGGGGAGGTGGCTACACCTTC. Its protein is CASRTPGGGGYTF.

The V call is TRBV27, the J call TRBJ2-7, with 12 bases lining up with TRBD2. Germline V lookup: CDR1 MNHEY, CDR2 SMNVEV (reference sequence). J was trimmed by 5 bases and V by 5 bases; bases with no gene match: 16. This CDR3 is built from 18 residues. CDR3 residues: CASSLGGGLAGGSHEQYF. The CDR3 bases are TGTGCCAGCAGTCTCGGTGGGGGGCTAGCGGGAGGGAGCCACGAGCAGTACTTC.

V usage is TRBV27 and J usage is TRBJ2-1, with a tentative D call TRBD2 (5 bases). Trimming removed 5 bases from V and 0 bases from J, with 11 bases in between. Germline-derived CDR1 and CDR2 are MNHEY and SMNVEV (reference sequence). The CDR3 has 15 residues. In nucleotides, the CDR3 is TGTGCCAGCAGTGTTGGAGGAGTCTCCTACAATGAGCAGTTCTTC. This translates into CASSVGGVSYNEQFF.

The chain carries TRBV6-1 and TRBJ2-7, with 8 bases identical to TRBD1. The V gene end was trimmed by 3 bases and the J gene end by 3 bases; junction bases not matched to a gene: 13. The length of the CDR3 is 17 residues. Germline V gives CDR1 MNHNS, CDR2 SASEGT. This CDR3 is CASSDGRQGASFYEQYF. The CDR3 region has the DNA TGTGCCAGCAGTGATGGGAGGCAGGGGGCCTCGTTCTACGAGCAGTACTTC.

CDR3 protein: CASSLAYSSGNTIYF. The CDR3 coding sequence is TGTGCCAGCAGCTTAGCTTACAGCTCTGGAAACACCATATATTTT. V usage is TRBV7-2 and J usage is TRBJ1-3; D gene ambiguous. Germline V lookup: CDR1 SGHTA, CDR2 FQGNSA. This CDR3 contains 15 residues. The V end lost 0 bases, the J end lost 0 bases, and 6 bases lay between the germline ends. The entire variable domain, with the rest obtained from reference TRBV7-2 and TRBJ1-3, is as follows: GAGVSQSPSNKVTEKGKDVELRCDPISGHTALYWYRQSLGQGLEFLIYFQGNSAPDKSGLPSDRFSAERTGGSVSTLTIQRTQQEDSAVYLCASSLAYSSGNTIYFGEGSWLTVV.

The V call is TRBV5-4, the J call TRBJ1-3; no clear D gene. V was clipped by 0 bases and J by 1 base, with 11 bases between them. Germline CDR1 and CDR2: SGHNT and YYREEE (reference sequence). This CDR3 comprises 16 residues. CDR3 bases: TGTGCCAGCAGCTTGGCGGGGAGAAGTTCTGGAAACACCATATATTTT. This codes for CASSLAGRSSGNTIYF.

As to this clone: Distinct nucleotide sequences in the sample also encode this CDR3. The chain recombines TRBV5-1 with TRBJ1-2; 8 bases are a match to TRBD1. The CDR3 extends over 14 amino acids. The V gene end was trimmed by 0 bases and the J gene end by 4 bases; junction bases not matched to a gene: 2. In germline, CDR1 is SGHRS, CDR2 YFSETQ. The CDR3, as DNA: TGCGCCAGCAGCTTGGGTGGACAGGGCTATGGCTACACCTTC. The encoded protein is CASSLGGQGYGYTF.

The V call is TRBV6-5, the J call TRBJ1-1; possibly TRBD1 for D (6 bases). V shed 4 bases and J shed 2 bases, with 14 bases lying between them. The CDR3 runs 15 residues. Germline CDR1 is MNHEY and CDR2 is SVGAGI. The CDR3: CASSSGRGVNTEAFF. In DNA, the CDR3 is TGTGCCAGCAGTTCGGGCAGGGGAGTTAACACTGAAGCTTTCTTT.

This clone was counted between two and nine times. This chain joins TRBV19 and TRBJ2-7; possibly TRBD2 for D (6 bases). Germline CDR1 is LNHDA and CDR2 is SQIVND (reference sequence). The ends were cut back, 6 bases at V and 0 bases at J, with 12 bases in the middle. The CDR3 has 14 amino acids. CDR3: CASSFSGRSYEQYF. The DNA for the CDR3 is TGTGCCAGTAGCTTTAGCGGACGCTCCTACGAGCAGTACTTC.

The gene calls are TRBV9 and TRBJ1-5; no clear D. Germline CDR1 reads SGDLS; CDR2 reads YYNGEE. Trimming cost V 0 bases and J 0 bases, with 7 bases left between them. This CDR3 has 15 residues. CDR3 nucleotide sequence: TGTGCCAGCAGCGTAGGGGCAGTTAGCAATCAGCCCCAGCATTTT. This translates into CASSVGAVSNQPQHF.

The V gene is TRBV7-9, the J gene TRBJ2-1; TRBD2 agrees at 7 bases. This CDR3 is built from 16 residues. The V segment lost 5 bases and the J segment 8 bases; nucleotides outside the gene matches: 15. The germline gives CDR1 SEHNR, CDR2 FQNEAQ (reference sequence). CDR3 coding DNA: TGTGCCAGCAGCCTTCGACTGGGAGGGGTTCTGGATGAGCAGTTCTTC. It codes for CASSLRLGGVLDEQFF. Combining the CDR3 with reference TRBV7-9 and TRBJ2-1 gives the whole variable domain DTGVSQNPRHKITKRGQNVTFRCDPISEHNRLYWYRQTLGQGPEFLTYFQNEAQLEKSRLLSDRFSAERPKGSFSTLEIQRTEQGDSAMYLCASSLRLGGVLDEQFFGPGTRLTVL.

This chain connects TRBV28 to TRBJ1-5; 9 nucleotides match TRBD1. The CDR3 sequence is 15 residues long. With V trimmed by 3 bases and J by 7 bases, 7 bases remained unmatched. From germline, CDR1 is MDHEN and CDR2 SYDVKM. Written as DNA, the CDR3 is TGTGCCAGCAGTTTTGGGACAGGGATTATACAGCCCCAGCATTTT. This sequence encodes CASSFGTGIIQPQHF.

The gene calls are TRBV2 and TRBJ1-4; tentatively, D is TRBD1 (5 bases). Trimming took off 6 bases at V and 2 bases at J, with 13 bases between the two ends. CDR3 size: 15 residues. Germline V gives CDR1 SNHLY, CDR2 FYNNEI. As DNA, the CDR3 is TGTGCCAGCAGATGGGAGGGGTCCACTAATGAAAAACTGTTTTTT. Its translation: CASRWEGSTNEKLFF.

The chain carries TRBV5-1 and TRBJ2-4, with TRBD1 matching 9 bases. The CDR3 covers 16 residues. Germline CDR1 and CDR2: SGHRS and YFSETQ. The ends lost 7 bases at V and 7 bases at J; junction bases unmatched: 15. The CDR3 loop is CASRDRERGLGNIQYF. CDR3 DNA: TGCGCCAGCCGGGACAGGGAGAGAGGTTTAGGGAACATTCAGTACTTC.

CDR3 residues: CASSLGWGGTQYF. CDR3 bases: TGTGCCAGCAGTTTAGGCTGGGGGGGGACCCAGTACTTC. This rearrangement joins TRBV27 to TRBJ2-5; 7 bases match TRBD2. The CDR3 sequence is 13 residues long. The germline gives CDR1 MNHEY, CDR2 SMNVEV (reference sequence). V lost 2 bases to trimming and J lost 7 bases; unmatched junction nucleotides: 4.

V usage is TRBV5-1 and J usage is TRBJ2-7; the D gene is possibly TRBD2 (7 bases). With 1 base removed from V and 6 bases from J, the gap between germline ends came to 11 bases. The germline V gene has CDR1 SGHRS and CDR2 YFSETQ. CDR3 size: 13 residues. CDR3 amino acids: CASSLHAGAEQYF. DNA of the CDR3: TGCGCCAGCAGCTTGCATGCGGGGGCCGAGCAGTACTTC. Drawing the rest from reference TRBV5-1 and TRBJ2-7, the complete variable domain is KAGVTQTPRYLIKTRGQQVTLSCSPISGHRSVSWYQQTPGQGLQFLFEYFSETQRNKGNFPGRFSGRQFSNSRSEMNVSTLELGDSALYLCASSLHAGAEQYFGPGTRLTVT.

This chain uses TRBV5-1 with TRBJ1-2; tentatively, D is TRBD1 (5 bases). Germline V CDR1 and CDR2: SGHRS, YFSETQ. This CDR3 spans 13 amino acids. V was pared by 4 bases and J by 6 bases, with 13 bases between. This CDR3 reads CASSPNGGNGYTF. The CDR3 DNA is TGCGCCAGCAGCCCTAACGGGGGAAATGGCTACACCTTC.

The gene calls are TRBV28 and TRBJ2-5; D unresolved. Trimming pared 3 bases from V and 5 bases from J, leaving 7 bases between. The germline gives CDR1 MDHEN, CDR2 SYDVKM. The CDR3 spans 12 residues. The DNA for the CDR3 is TGTGCCAGCAGTTTTGGCCTCGAGACCCAGTACTTC. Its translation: CASSFGLETQYF. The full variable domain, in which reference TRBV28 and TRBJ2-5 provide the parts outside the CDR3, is DVKVTQSSRYLVKRTGEKVFLECVQDMDHENMFWYRQDPGLGLRLIYFSYDVKMKEKGDIPEGYSVSREKKERFSLILESASTNQTSMYLCASSFGLETQYFGPGTRLLVL.

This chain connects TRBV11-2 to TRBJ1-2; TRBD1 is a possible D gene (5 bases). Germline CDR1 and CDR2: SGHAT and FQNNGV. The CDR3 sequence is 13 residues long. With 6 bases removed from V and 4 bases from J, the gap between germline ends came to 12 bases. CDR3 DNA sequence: TGTGCCAGCAGATGGGGGGATAGCTATGGCTACACCTTC. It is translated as CASRWGDSYGYTF.

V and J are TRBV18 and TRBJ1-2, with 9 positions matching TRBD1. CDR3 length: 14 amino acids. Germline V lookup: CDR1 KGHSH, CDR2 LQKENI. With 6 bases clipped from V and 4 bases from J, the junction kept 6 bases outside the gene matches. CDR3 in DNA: TGTGCCAGCTCCCAAGAGACAGGGGGCTATGGCTACACCTTC. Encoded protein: CASSQETGGYGYTF.

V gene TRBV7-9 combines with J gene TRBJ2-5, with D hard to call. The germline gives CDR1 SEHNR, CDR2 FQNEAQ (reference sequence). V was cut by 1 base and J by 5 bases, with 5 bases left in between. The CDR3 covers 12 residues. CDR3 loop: CASSLDRETQYF. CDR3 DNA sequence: TGTGCCAGCAGCTTAGATCGGGAGACCCAGTACTTC.

The CDR3 spells CASSVTGYGYTF. In DNA form, the CDR3 reads TGTGCCAGCAGCGTGACAGGCTATGGCTACACCTTC. J is TRBJ1-2 and V is TRBV9, with D maybe TRBD1 (6 bases). Looked up from germline, CDR1 is SGDLS and CDR2 is YYNGEE. The CDR3 is made up of 12 amino acids. With 2 bases removed from V and 4 bases from J, the gap between germline ends came to 6 bases.

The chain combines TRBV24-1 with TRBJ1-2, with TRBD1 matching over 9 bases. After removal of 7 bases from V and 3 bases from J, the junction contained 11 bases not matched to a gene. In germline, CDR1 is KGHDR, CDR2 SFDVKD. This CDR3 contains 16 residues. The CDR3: CATSPGQGISDYGYTF. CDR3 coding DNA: TGTGCCACCAGCCCGGGACAGGGAATCAGCGACTATGGCTACACCTTC.

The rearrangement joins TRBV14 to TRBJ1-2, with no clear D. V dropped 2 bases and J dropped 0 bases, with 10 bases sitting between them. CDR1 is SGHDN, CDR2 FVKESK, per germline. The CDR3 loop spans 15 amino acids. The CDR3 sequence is CASSQLRVPNYGYTF. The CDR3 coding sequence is TGTGCCAGCAGCCAATTACGGGTTCCTAACTATGGCTACACCTTC.